This paragraph reports one TCR beta chain. Its specificity is not known. The length of the CDR3 is 16 residues. Germline V CDR1 and CDR2: SGHDN, FVKESK. Unmatched junction bases numbered 8, after V lost 1 base and J lost 4 bases. These data originate in a study of tumor-infiltrating lymphocytes in primary liver carcinoma. Constant-region priming of roughly 0.45 ug total RNA yielded TCR beta cDNA. Investigators got TCR beta libraries out of three nested multiplex PCR rounds, done with slightly modified ARM-PCR. Use of TRBV1-TRBV30 forward primers with a C-beta reverse primer characterized the first two PCR rounds, which lasted around 9 cycles each. TCRdb re-analysed the multiplex PCR reads in MiXCR, keeping a single row per CDR3 protein. The sample has hundreds of thousands of distinct CDR3 sequences, nearly 60% seen once. Overall study results and limits: With p = 0.039, the top-250-clone fraction in tumors significantly exceeded that in blood. The study used bulk unsorted samples and so did not compare CD4+ and CD8+ repertoires.

Germline DNA was also extracted, while the blood RNA originated from unsorted whole blood. Approximately 4.3 milliliters of peripheral blood were drawn preoperatively. The J gene is TRBJ2-5, the V gene TRBV14; 8 nucleotides line up with TRBD2. Specimen: peripheral blood. The sequence came from a woman under 40 with primary liver carcinoma and hepatitis B virus infection. The CDR3 DNA is TGTGCCAGCAGCCAAGGGCGGGGGGAGTTGAGAGAGACCCAGTACTTC. This codes for CASSQGRGELRETQYF.